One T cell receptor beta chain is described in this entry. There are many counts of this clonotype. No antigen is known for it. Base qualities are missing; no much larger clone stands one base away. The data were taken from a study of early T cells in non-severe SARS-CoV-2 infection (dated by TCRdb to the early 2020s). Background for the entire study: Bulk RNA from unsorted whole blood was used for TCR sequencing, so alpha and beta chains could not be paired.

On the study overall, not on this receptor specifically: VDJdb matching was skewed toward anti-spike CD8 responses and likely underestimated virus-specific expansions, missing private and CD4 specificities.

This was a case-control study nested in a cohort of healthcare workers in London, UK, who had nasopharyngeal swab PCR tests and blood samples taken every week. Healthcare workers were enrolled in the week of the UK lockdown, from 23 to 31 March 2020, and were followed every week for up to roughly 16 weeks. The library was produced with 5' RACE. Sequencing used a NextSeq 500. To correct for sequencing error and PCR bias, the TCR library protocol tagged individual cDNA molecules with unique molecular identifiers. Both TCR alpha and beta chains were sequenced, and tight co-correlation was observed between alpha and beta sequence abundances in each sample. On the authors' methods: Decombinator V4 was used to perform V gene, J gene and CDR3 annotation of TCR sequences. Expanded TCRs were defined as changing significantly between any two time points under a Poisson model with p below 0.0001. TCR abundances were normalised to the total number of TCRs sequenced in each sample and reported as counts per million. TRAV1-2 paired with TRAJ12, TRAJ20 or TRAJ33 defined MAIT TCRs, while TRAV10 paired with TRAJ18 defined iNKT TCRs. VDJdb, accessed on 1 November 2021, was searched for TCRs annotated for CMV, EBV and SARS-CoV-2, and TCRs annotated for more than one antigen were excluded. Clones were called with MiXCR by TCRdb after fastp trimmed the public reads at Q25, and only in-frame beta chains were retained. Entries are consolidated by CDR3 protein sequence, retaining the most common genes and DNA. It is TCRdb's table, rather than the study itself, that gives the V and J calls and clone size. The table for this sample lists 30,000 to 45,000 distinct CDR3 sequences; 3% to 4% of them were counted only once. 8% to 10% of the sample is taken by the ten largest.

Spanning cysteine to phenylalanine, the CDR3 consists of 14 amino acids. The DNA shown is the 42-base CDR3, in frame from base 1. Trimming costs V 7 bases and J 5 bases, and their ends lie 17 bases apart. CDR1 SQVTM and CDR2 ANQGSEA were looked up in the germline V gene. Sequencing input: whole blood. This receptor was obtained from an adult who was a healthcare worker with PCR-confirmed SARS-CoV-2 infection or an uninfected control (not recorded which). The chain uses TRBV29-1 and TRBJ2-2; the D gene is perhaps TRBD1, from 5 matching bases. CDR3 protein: CSAWGRVGTGELFF. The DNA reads TGCAGCGCCTGGGGCAGGGTCGGGACCGGGGAGCTGTTTTTT.